The 26 T cell receptor beta chains reported below all come from one sample, sequenced in a study of shared clonotypes between healthy human individuals. CD45RO-negative CD8 cells positively selected for CCR7 made up the naive population, which excluded terminally differentiated effector memory CD45RA+ cells. TCRdb keeps only in-frame clones here, not all; method: immunoSEQ multiplex PCR. The sample has about 2 million clones; just under 95% are singletons. Specimen: naive CD8+ T cells sorted from blood. Every receptor here comes from a man between 18 and 29 years old in good health.

The chain carries TRBV11-1 and TRBJ2-7; unclear D gene. Trimming left V 1 base short and J 0 bases short, with 13 bases between. The CDR3 is made up of 16 amino acids. CDR1 is SGHAT, CDR2 FQDESV, per germline (reference sequence). CDR3 DNA: TGTGCCAGCAGCTTAGGGGTTAGTTCCAGCTCCTACGAGCAGTACTTC. As protein: CASSLGVSSSSYEQYF.

A remark on this clone: Compared with germline, one end of the junction differs, possibly owing to a read error. The rearrangement links TRBV10-1 to TRBJ2-1, with D possibly matching TRBD2 (5 bases). The length of the CDR3 is 13 residues. Looked up from germline, CDR1 is WNHNN and CDR2 is SYGVQD (reference sequence). The CDR3 is CASSVSDYTEQFF. The CDR3 DNA reads as TGCGCCAGCAGTGTATCAGACTACACTGAGCAGTTCTTC.

V usage is TRBV10-3 and J usage is TRBJ2-7; 7 bases align to TRBD1. Germline V gene lookup returns CDR1 ENHRY and CDR2 SYGVKD. V dropped 3 bases and J dropped 5; count of bases not matched to a gene: 7. The CDR3 spans 14 residues. The CDR3 DNA sequence: TGTGCCATCAGTGAACAGGGGCCGTCCAACGAGCAGTACTTC. Encoded protein: CAISEQGPSNEQYF.

V is TRBV4-1 and J is TRBJ2-2, with TRBD1 matching 7 bases. In germline, CDR1 is MGHRA, CDR2 YSYEKL. This CDR3 is built from 14 residues. Trimming cost V 4 bases and J 8 bases; bases outside gene matches: 7. Written as DNA, the CDR3 is TGCGCCAGCAGCCCGGACAGGACCGCGGGGGAGCTGTTTTTT. This codes for CASSPDRTAGELFF.

V and J are TRBV28 and TRBJ2-7; tentative D call: TRBD1 (5 bases). This CDR3 region has 14 residues. V lost 6 bases to trimming and J lost 0 bases, with 12 bases between them. Germline V gives CDR1 MDHEN, CDR2 SYDVKM. CDR3 residues: CASRTDSSSYEQYF. The CDR3 coding sequence is TGTGCCAGCAGGACCGACAGTAGCTCCTACGAGCAGTACTTC.

Comments on this clone: At the DNA level, this CDR3 is encoded by other sequences in the same sample as well. The J gene is TRBJ2-7, the V gene TRBV7-9; 11 positions match TRBD1. In germline, CDR1 is SEHNR, CDR2 FQNEAQ (reference sequence). The CDR3 loop spans 14 amino acids. J gave up 3 bases and V 3 bases, and 1 base lay outside the gene matches. CDR3 sequence (DNA): TGTGCCAGCAGCTTCGGGACAGGGGGCTACGAGCAGTACTTC. It yields the protein CASSFGTGGYEQYF.

The chain joins TRBV9 to TRBJ2-3; a weak D match, TRBD2 (6 bases). V shed 2 bases and J shed 3 bases, with 13 bases lying between them. Germline V CDR1 and CDR2: SGDLS, YYNGEE. This CDR3 comprises 15 residues. The CDR3 is CASSVRLEGTDTQYF. The CDR3 region has the DNA TGTGCCAGCAGCGTTAGACTAGAAGGTACAGATACGCAGTATTTT.

CDR3 coding DNA: TGCGCCAGCAGTGAGGCGGGTAGCTCCTATAATTCACCCCTCCACTTT. This codes for CASSEAGSSYNSPLHF. The chain links TRBV10-2 to TRBJ1-6; no clear D. This CDR3 comprises 16 residues. The V gene's germline CDR1 is WSHSY and CDR2 SAAADI. Deletions cut 2 bases from V and 0 bases from J, with 8 bases between.

The rearrangement joins TRBV19 to TRBJ2-7, with 7 nucleotides matching TRBD1. Trimming cost V 5 bases and J 2 bases; bases outside gene matches: 9. Germline lookup yields CDR1 LNHDA and CDR2 SQIVND (reference sequence). The CDR3 loop spans 15 amino acids. CDR3: CASSGEDRATYEQYF. DNA for the CDR3: TGTGCCAGTAGTGGAGAAGACAGGGCCACCTACGAGCAGTACTTC.

V usage is TRBV7-9 and J usage is TRBJ1-1; D remains unclear. The CDR3 has 13 amino acids. Trimming removed 3 bases at V and 1 base at J, with 6 bases between. The germline V gene has CDR1 SEHNR and CDR2 FQNEAQ (reference sequence). The CDR3, as DNA: TGTGCCAGCAGCTTTGAAAGGAACACTGAAGCTTTCTTT. It is translated as CASSFERNTEAFF.

The chain combines TRBV11-2 with TRBJ2-1; D possibly corresponds to TRBD2 (6 bases). Germline-derived CDR1 and CDR2 are SGHAT and FQNNGV. Between the trimmed V and J ends, which lost 3 bases and 7 bases, there was a span of 19 bases. The CDR3 is made up of 16 amino acids. CDR3 bases: TGTGCCAGCAGCTTTACGGGGGAAGGGGCGGATAATGAGCAGTTCTTC. Encoded protein: CASSFTGEGADNEQFF.

V gene TRBV6-5 combines with J gene TRBJ2-5; maybe TRBD1 (6 bases). V was cut by 6 bases and J by 5 bases, with 16 bases left in between. The CDR3 loop spans 14 amino acids. The germline CDR1 and CDR2 sequences are MNHEY and SVGAGI. The CDR3 reads CASSLPDSHETQYF. In DNA form, the CDR3 reads TGTGCCAGCAGCCTCCCGGACAGCCACGAGACCCAGTACTTC.

The J gene is TRBJ1-3, the V gene TRBV28, with a tentative D call TRBD1 (5 bases). Germline V gene sequence: CDR1 MDHEN, CDR2 SYDVKM. This CDR3 spans 16 amino acids. The V gene lost 5 bases and the J gene lost 0 bases, with 14 bases spanning the gap. The CDR3 coding sequence is TGTGCCAGCAGTCACCCCAGGGAGAGCTCTGGAAACACCATATATTTT. Translated: CASSHPRESSGNTIYF.

The chain combines TRBV9 with TRBJ2-1; tentative D call: TRBD2 (6 bases). The CDR3 is 16 amino acids. V lost 3 bases and J 5 bases, leaving 18 bases between the germline ends. Per the germline V gene, CDR1 is SGDLS and CDR2 is YYNGEE. CDR3 bases: TGTGCCAGCAGCGATGGAATAGCGGTCCTCGACAATGAGCAGTTCTTC. Translating gives CASSDGIAVLDNEQFF.

This chain joins TRBV2 and TRBJ1-5, with a tentative D call TRBD1 (5 bases). This CDR3 is built from 15 residues. CDR1 and CDR2 (germline): SNHLY, FYNNEI. Trimming took off 3 bases at V and 4 bases at J, with 13 bases between the two ends. CDR3 amino acids: CASSEWDPLNQPQHF. The CDR3 DNA is TGTGCCAGCAGTGAGTGGGACCCCTTGAATCAGCCCCAGCATTTT.

This chain links TRBV9 with TRBJ2-5, with 10 bases fitting TRBD2. The ends lost 3 bases at V and 2 bases at J; junction bases unmatched: 4. Germline assignment: CDR1 SGDLS and CDR2 YYNGEE. The CDR3 has 15 residues. This CDR3 reads CASSASGGVQETQYF. The CDR3 DNA is TGTGCCAGCAGCGCAAGCGGGGGGGTGCAAGAGACCCAGTACTTC.

Details on this clone: The same CDR3 arises from other DNA sequences in this sample as well. V is TRBV5-6 and J is TRBJ2-7; D could derive from TRBD1 or TRBD2 (6 bases each). Germline V CDR1 and CDR2: SGHDT, YYEEEE. The CDR3 is 14 amino acids. Trimming pared 2 bases from V and 2 bases from J, leaving 11 bases between. The CDR3 reads CASSFSGAPYEQYF. As DNA, the CDR3 is TGTGCCAGCAGCTTTTCGGGGGCTCCCTACGAGCAGTACTTC.

The chain recombines TRBV30 with TRBJ1-1, with 12 nucleotides matching TRBD1. Trimming cost V 8 bases and J 6 bases; bases outside gene matches: 4. The germline V gene has CDR1 GTSNPN and CDR2 SVGIG (reference sequence). The CDR3 totals 12 residues. This CDR3 reads CATGTGGSEAFF. The DNA for the CDR3 is TGTGCCACAGGGACAGGGGGCTCTGAAGCTTTCTTT.

The rearrangement links TRBV7-2 to TRBJ2-1; 10 bases agree with TRBD2. Germline V CDR1 and CDR2: SGHTA, FQGNSA. The ends lost 5 bases at V and 5 bases at J; junction bases unmatched: 6. The CDR3 is 15 amino acids. CDR3: CASSRWTSGNNEQFF. CDR3 nucleotides: TGTGCCAGCAGCCGCTGGACTAGCGGAAACAATGAGCAGTTCTTC. The variable domain in full, with the rest retrieved from reference TRBV7-2 and TRBJ2-1, is GAGVSQSPSNKVTEKGKDVELRCDPISGHTALYWYRQSLGQGLEFLIYFQGNSAPDKSGLPSDRFSAERTGGSVSTLTIQRTQQEDSAVYLCASSRWTSGNNEQFFGPGTRLTVL.

The J gene is TRBJ2-5, the V gene TRBV10-3; 7 bases agree with TRBD1. This CDR3 region has 14 residues. V was pared by 10 bases and J by 5 bases, with 13 bases of the junction left unmatched. Looked up from germline, CDR1 is ENHRY and CDR2 is SYGVKD. CDR3 sequence reads: CATCPGQLDETQYF. The CDR3 coding sequence is TGTGCCACCTGCCCGGGACAGCTTGACGAGACCCAGTACTTC.

The rearrangement links TRBV25-1 to TRBJ1-6, with D hard to call. V dropped 4 bases and J dropped 0 bases, with 7 bases sitting between them. The CDR3 extends over 15 amino acids. Germline loops: CDR1 MGHDK, CDR2 SYGVNS. CDR3 sequence: CASSAASSYNSPLHF. DNA of the CDR3: TGTGCCAGCAGTGCGGCCAGCTCCTATAATTCACCCCTCCACTTT.

V gene TRBV27 combines with J gene TRBJ1-4; D perhaps matches TRBD1 (6 bases). V was trimmed by 0 bases and J by 3 bases, leaving 8 bases between them. This CDR3 region has 15 residues. Per the germline V gene, CDR1 is MNHEY and CDR2 is SMNVEV (reference sequence). CDR3 region: CASSLSPGANEKLFF. The CDR3 nucleotides read TGTGCCAGCAGTTTATCGCCAGGGGCTAATGAAAAACTGTTTTTT. The full variable domain, rest sourced from reference TRBV27 and TRBJ1-4, is EAQVTQNPRYLITVTGKKLTVTCSQNMNHEYMSWYRQDPGLGLRQIYYSMNVEVTDKGDVPEGYKVSRKEKRNFPLILESPSPNQTSLYFCASSLSPGANEKLFFGSGTQLSVL.

The chain couples TRBV2 to TRBJ1-5; 9 bases map to TRBD1. V was pared by 6 bases and J by 0 bases, with 9 bases of the junction left unmatched. Germline-derived CDR1 and CDR2 are SNHLY and FYNNEI. The CDR3 sequence is 17 residues long. CDR3 region: CASSDSTGGYSNQPQHF. CDR3 DNA sequence: TGTGCCAGCAGCGACTCGACAGGGGGATATAGCAATCAGCCCCAGCATTTT.

The genes are TRBV28 and TRBJ1-1; tentative D call: TRBD1 (5 bases). V dropped 5 bases and J dropped 4 bases, with 23 bases sitting between them. CDR3 size: 17 residues. Germline CDR1 is MDHEN and CDR2 is SYDVKM. The CDR3: CASSLLTPLGVSTEAFF. DNA of the CDR3: TGTGCCAGCAGTCTGTTGACCCCTCTGGGGGTAAGCACTGAAGCTTTCTTT.

The rearrangement links TRBV9 to TRBJ2-7; TRBD2 aligns across 7 bases. This CDR3 region has 15 residues. Germline values: CDR1 SGDLS, CDR2 YYNGEE. V dropped 0 bases and J dropped 5; count of bases not matched to a gene: 8. CDR3 coding DNA: TGTGCCAGCAGCGTAGGGGAGGGTTCCCCCCACGAGCAGTACTTC. The encoded protein is CASSVGEGSPHEQYF.

The genes are TRBV5-4 and TRBJ2-7; D might be TRBD1 (7 bases). Deletions cut 2 bases from V and 7 bases from J, with 16 bases between. Germline V lookup: CDR1 SGHNT, CDR2 YYREEE (reference sequence). The CDR3 is made up of 14 amino acids. CDR3 sequence reads: CASSLSSRGEEQYF. The CDR3 DNA reads TGTGCCAGCAGCTTATCGTCCAGGGGGGAGGAGCAGTACTTC.